This paragraph covers one T cell receptor beta chain sequence. Its antigen is undetermined. TCRdb ran MiXCR on the PCR reads and lists one entry per CDR3 protein. The table has 400,000 to 600,000 distinct CDR3 sequences, approximately 25% seen once. This record comes from a study of molecular identifiers for immune sequencing clone quantification. Study-wide findings and caveats: Clones with over 20 RNA copies captured over 99% of effector molecules but under 1% of naive ones.

There are 17 residues in the CDR3. With V trimmed by 5 bases and J by 1 base, 9 bases remained unmatched. Germline assignment: CDR1 SGHVS and CDR2 FNYEAQ. Source material: naive CD8+ T cells from blood, with Jurkat cell RNA spiked in. This sample's subset: FACS-sorted CD8+CD4-CCR7+CD45RA+ naive T cells. The sequence was collected from a human donor in good health. Some libraries in this study had Jurkat cell RNA spiked in. The chain recombines TRBV7-6 with TRBJ1-3, with 9 bases fitting TRBD1. The CDR3 bases are TGTGCCAGCAGCCCGACGACGACAGGGGGTTCTGGAAACACCATATATTTT. It encodes CASSPTTTGGSGNTIYF.